This T cell receptor beta chain was captured in a study of molecular identifiers for immune sequencing clone quantification. Losses at the gene ends were 1 base for V and 3 bases for J; bases not matched to a gene: 3. The length of the CDR3 is 14 residues. Germline CDR1 is SEHNR and CDR2 is FQNEAQ (reference sequence). TCRdb redid the calling of the PCR reads with MiXCR, one entry per CDR3 protein. The sample holds approximately 670,000 distinct CDR3 sequences, about 20% seen once. The sequenced sample consisted of naive CD8+ T cells from blood, with Jurkat cell RNA spiked in. Specified subset: FACS-sorted CD8+CD4-CCR7+CD45RA+ naive T cells. This chain joins TRBV7-9 and TRBJ2-7, with 7 bases aligning to TRBD1. The receptor was isolated from a human donor in good health. Some libraries in this study had Jurkat cell RNA spiked in. CDR3 in amino acids: CASSLGDSYYEQYF. DNA of the CDR3: TGTGCCAGCAGCTTAGGGGACAGTTACTACGAGCAGTACTTC.